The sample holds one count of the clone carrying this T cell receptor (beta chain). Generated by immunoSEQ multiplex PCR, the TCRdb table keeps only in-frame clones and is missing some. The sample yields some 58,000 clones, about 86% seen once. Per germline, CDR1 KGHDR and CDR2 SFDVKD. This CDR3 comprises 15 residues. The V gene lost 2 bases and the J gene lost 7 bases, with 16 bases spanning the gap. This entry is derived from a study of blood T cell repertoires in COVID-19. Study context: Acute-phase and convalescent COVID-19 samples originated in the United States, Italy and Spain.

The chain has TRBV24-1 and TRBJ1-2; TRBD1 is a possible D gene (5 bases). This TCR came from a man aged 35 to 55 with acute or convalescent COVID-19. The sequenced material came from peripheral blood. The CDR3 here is CATSDSGGGSSGYTF. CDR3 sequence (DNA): TGTGCCACCAGTGATTCCGGGGGGGGAAGCTCTGGCTACACCTTC.